Below, 4 T cell receptor beta chains from the same sample are listed, as sequenced in a study of CD8 T cells in Susac syndrome. Reverse transcription used about 0.45 to 1 ug RNA and random hexamers. TCRdb fed the immunoSEQ multiplex PCR reads into MiXCR, producing one record per CDR3 protein. Among around 270,000 distinct CDR3 sequences listed, 75% to 90% were seen once. Sequencing was performed on CD8+ T cells from PBMCs. The origin of the receptors is a human donor with multiple sclerosis.

This rearrangement joins TRBV20-1 to TRBJ2-1, with a tentative D call TRBD2 (6 bases). The germline V gene has CDR1 DFQATT and CDR2 SNEGSKA (reference sequence). There are 15 residues in the CDR3. Trimming cost V 4 bases and J 0 bases, with 13 bases left between them. The CDR3 DNA reads as TGCAGTGCTACCCCCGGGGACTTCTCCTACAATGAGCAGTTCTTC. Protein sequence: CSATPGDFSYNEQFF.

The rearrangement joins TRBV19 to TRBJ2-1; D remains ambiguous. Germline V gives CDR1 LNHDA, CDR2 SQIVND (reference sequence). Deletions cut 3 bases from V and 3 bases from J, with 6 bases between. The CDR3 spans 13 residues. In DNA form, the CDR3 reads TGTGCCAGTAGTATGGTCAGCTACAATGAGCAGTTCTTC. Encoded protein: CASSMVSYNEQFF.

This clonotype was picked up one time. The chain recombines TRBV5-8 with TRBJ2-7; D unclear. This CDR3 region has 14 residues. The V end was cut by 3 bases, the J end by 2 bases, with 12 bases between. CDR1 and CDR2 (germline): SGHTS, YDEGEE. The DNA of the CDR3 is TGTGCCAGCAGCTCGGCCGCTGCAACCTACGAGCAGTACTTC. Amino acid sequence: CASSSAAATYEQYF.

The chain employs TRBV20-1 and TRBJ2-3, with a possible D match to TRBD1 (5 bases). This CDR3 is built from 14 residues. V lost 0 bases to trimming and J lost 4 bases, with 11 bases between them. CDR1 DFQATT and CDR2 SNEGSKA come from the germline V gene (reference sequence). This CDR3 is CSARDRQGPDTQYF. CDR3 in DNA: TGCAGTGCTAGAGATAGGCAGGGCCCAGATACGCAGTATTTT.